What follows are 17 T cell receptor beta chains derived from one specimen sequenced in a study of T-cell memory formation after mild COVID-19. TCRdb recomputed calls from the 5' RACE reads with MiXCR, one row per CDR3 protein. The table records fewer than 400,000 distinct CDR3 sequences, 15% to 20% of them present only once. Sequencing used PBMCs or a T cell subset sorted from them (not recorded which). The receptors derive from a man aged 18 to 30 who had mild COVID-19 (a few samples of this study predate the infection). Cell type and time point are not known.

V is TRBV2 and J is TRBJ1-3, with D possibly being TRBD1 (6 bases). Between the trimmed V and J ends, which lost 10 bases and 2 bases, there was a span of 15 bases. The CDR3 covers 14 residues. CDR1 and CDR2 (germline): SNHLY, FYNNEI. The CDR3 region is CATKDRTAGNTIYF. The CDR3, as DNA: TGTGCCACCAAAGACAGGACAGCTGGAAACACCATATATTTT.

The chain combines TRBV2 with TRBJ2-1, with D possibly being TRBD1 or TRBD2 (5 bases each). The CDR3 is 15 residues long. The germline CDR1 and CDR2 sequences are SNHLY and FYNNEI. Trimming took off 4 bases at V and 2 bases at J, with 12 bases between the two ends. The chain's CDR3 is CASSVEGPTYNEQFF. The CDR3 region has the DNA TGTGCCAGCAGTGTCGAGGGGCCCACCTACAATGAGCAGTTCTTC.

V is TRBV28 and J is TRBJ1-1; D not resolved. V dropped 4 bases and J dropped 4 bases, with 16 bases sitting between them. CDR1 and CDR2 (germline): MDHEN, SYDVKM. The CDR3 spans 15 residues. In nucleotides, the CDR3 is TGTGCCAGCAGTTCAGCCGTCGGTGGCGGCACTGAAGCTTTCTTT. Translating gives CASSSAVGGGTEAFF.

The gene calls are TRBV11-3 and TRBJ2-4; D tentatively reads TRBD1 or TRBD2 (5 bases each). Germline V lookup: CDR1 SGHNT, CDR2 YENEEA. The V end was cut by 5 bases, the J end by 8 bases, with 13 bases between. This CDR3 is 13 amino acids long. CDR3 nucleotides: TGTGCCAGCAGCCCGGACTTAGGGGACATTCAGTACTTC. This gives the protein CASSPDLGDIQYF.

The chain has TRBV7-9 and TRBJ2-7; D is ambiguous. V was shortened by 4 bases and J by 5 bases, with 0 bases between the two germline ends. The germline V gene has CDR1 SEHNR and CDR2 FQNEAQ (reference sequence). There are 9 residues in the CDR3. This CDR3 is CASSYEQYV. The CDR3, as DNA: TGTGCCAGCAGCTACGAGCAGTACGTC.

This rearrangement joins TRBV7-9 to TRBJ2-7; 7 bases map to TRBD1. V was pared by 5 bases and J by 3 bases, with 7 bases of the junction left unmatched. The germline CDR1 and CDR2 sequences are SEHNR and FQNEAQ (reference sequence). CDR3 length: 14 residues. The CDR3 region has the DNA TGTGCCAGCAGCCCAGGGGGACACTTCTACGAGCAGTACTTC. Translated, it gives CASSPGGHFYEQYF.

This clonotype has only a few counts. The chain uses TRBV7-2 and TRBJ2-3, with 11 bases that match TRBD2. The germline V gene encodes CDR1 SGHTA and CDR2 FQGNSA. V gave up 1 base and J gave up 6 bases; unmatched junction bases: 6. The CDR3 is 16 residues long. In DNA form, the CDR3 reads TGTGCCAGCAGCTTAGTTGGGACTAGCGGTTACGATACGCAGTATTTT. Translating gives CASSLVGTSGYDTQYF.

This clonotype was counted only a few times. This chain joins TRBV20-1 and TRBJ1-2, with D possibly matching TRBD1 (6 bases). The CDR3 runs 14 residues. Germline-derived CDR1 and CDR2 are DFQATT and SNEGSKA (reference sequence). V was shortened by 5 bases and J by 4 bases, with 17 bases between the two germline ends. The CDR3 region is CSAAPGGRTYGYTF. The CDR3 nucleotides are TGCAGTGCTGCCCCGGGGGGGCGCACCTATGGCTACACCTTC.

The chain has TRBV20-1 and TRBJ2-7, with 9 bases fitting TRBD2. CDR3 length: 16 amino acids. V gave up 3 bases and J gave up 0 bases; unmatched junction bases: 9. The germline V gene has CDR1 DFQATT and CDR2 SNEGSKA (reference sequence). The CDR3 is CSASSPAGGISYEQYV. Written as DNA, the CDR3 is TGCAGTGCTAGCTCTCCAGCGGGGGGAATCTCCTACGAGCAGTACGTC.

This clonotype occurred many times. The chain joins TRBV5-1 to TRBJ1-2; tentatively, D is TRBD1 (5 bases). V lost 0 bases and J lost 3, with 12 bases in between. Germline-derived CDR1 and CDR2 are SGHRS and YFSETQ. The CDR3 has 15 residues. CDR3 nucleotide sequence: TGCGCCAGCAGCTTGGGGCAGGGACCAGACTATGGCTACACCTTC. It yields the protein CASSLGQGPDYGYTF.

This clonotype was detected a few times. V is TRBV4-1 and J is TRBJ2-7, with D perhaps matching TRBD1 (6 bases). This CDR3 contains 15 residues. Germline loops: CDR1 MGHRA, CDR2 YSYEKL. Trimming pared 2 bases from V and 3 bases from J, leaving 14 bases between. The CDR3 bases are TGCGCCAGCAGCCAAACTTCAGGGGTTATCTACGAGCAGTACTTC. Amino acids: CASSQTSGVIYEQYF.

This clonotype showed up just a few times. The chain has TRBV11-2 and TRBJ2-7; the D call may be TRBD1 or TRBD2 (6 bases each). Trimming cost V 3 bases and J 5 bases, with 11 bases left between them. CDR1 and CDR2 from the germline V gene are SGHAT and FQNNGV. The CDR3 covers 13 residues. CDR3 sequence reads: CASSFGGDNEQYV. CDR3 sequence (DNA): TGTGCCAGCAGCTTCGGGGGCGACAACGAGCAGTACGTC.

The J gene is TRBJ2-3, the V gene TRBV4-3; maybe TRBD2 (6 bases). Trimming removed 3 bases from V and 6 bases from J, with 13 bases in between. Germline V gene data show CDR1 as LGHNA and CDR2 as YSLEER. The CDR3 length is 14 residues. CDR3 bases: TGCGCCAGCAGCCAGAGACTAGTATCCGATACGCAGTATTTT. Amino acids: CASSQRLVSDTQYF.

The table lists this clonotype with a few counts. V is TRBV27 and J is TRBJ2-2; TRBD1 matches at 8 bases. Looked up from germline, CDR1 is MNHEY and CDR2 is SMNVEV (reference sequence). There are 14 residues in the CDR3. The V and J ends lost 5 bases and 8 bases, in that order; junction bases with no gene match: 7. CDR3 residues: CASSPGQGVGELFF. Here the CDR3 DNA reads TGTGCCAGCAGTCCAGGACAGGGCGTAGGGGAGCTGTTTTTT.

This clonotype showed up just a few times. V is TRBV4-1 and J is TRBJ2-7; possible D gene TRBD2, 5 bases. There are 16 residues in the CDR3. Germline-derived CDR1 and CDR2 are MGHRA and YSYEKL. Between the trimmed V and J ends, which lost 3 bases and 1 base, there was a span of 16 bases. The CDR3 DNA reads as TGCGCCAGCAGCCAGAGTCCGGGGTCTGAGTCCTACGAGCAGTACTTC. It yields the protein CASSQSPGSESYEQYF.

The V and J genes are TRBV7-3 and TRBJ1-1; tentatively, D is TRBD1 (6 bases). V lost 3 bases and J lost 11, with 16 bases in between. Germline V CDR1 and CDR2: SGHTA, FQGTGA. CDR3 length: 13 amino acids. CDR3 protein: CASSLGLGGEAFF. DNA for the CDR3: TGTGCCAGCAGCTTGGGATTGGGGGGCGAGGCTTTCTTT.

The chain recombines TRBV7-2 with TRBJ1-6; D unclear. CDR1 and CDR2 from the germline V gene are SGHTA and FQGNSA. The CDR3 extends over 15 amino acids. V lost 0 bases and J 2 bases, leaving 5 bases between the germline ends. DNA of the CDR3: TGTGCCAGCAGCTTAGCACTGCCCTATAATTCACCCCTCCACTTT. It is translated as CASSLALPYNSPLHF.